Listed below are T cell receptor beta chains from one sample, sequenced in a study of blood T cell repertoires in COVID-19. Libraries were prepared by immunoSEQ multiplex PCR; TCRdb keeps only in-frame clonotypes and omits some of them. The sample consists of 90,000 to 150,000 clones, roughly 91% of them appearing once. Sequenced sample: peripheral blood. All receptors derive from a human donor with acute or convalescent COVID-19. The donor label of this sample is uncertain. Each CDR3 is given with its conserved first and last residue. D genes are given only for firm matches. Clone size is given for some rows only: seen once, a few or many times, or a class if the clone is expanded.

NA,TRBD2,16,TRBJ2-3,TRBV4-1,TGCGCCAGCAGCAAAGTAGCGGGGGGGGACACAGATACGCAGTATTTT,CASSKVAGGDTDTQYF
NA,NA,14,TRBJ2-3,TRBV6-6,TGTGCCAGCACCTACGGGAAAGTGTCAGATACGCAGTATTTT,CASTYGKVSDTQYF
NA,NA,13,TRBJ1-2,TRBV28,TGTGCCAGCAGTTTACCTAATTACTATGGCTACACCTTC,CASSLPNYYGYTF
NA,TRBD1,15,TRBJ1-4,TRBV5-1,TGCGCCAGCAGGAGACAGGGGGCAACTAATGAAAAACTGTTTTTT,CASRRQGATNEKLFF
NA,NA,11,TRBJ1-4,TRBV21-1,TGTGGGGACAGATCTAATGAAAAACTGTTTTTT,CGDRSNEKLFF
NA,TRBD2,16,TRBJ2-3,TRBV5-1,TGCGCCAGCAGCCCCAACCCAGCGGGGGGCGGGAATACGCAGTATTTT,CASSPNPAGGGNTQYF
NA,NA,15,TRBJ2-6,TRBV5-4,TGTGCCAGCAGCTTAGGAGGTTCTGGGGCCAACGTCCTGACTTTC,CASSLGGSGANVLTF
NA,NA,15,TRBJ2-1,TRBV5-1,TGCGCCAGCAGCTTGGCAGGGGTTTTCTACAATGAGCAGTTCTTC,CASSLAGVFYNEQFF
once,NA,16,TRBJ2-5,TRBV30,TGTGCCTGGAGTGGGTGGGCCAGGGCCCCGGGTCAGACCCAGTACTTC,CAWSGWARAPGQTQYF
NA,NA,13,TRBJ1-1,TRBV7-3,TGTGCCAGCAGCTTAGCCAGAAACACTGAAGCTTTCTTT,CASSLARNTEAFF
NA,NA,18,TRBJ2-7,TRBV9,TGTGCCAGCAGCGTAAAAGGGCCAAGACAGGGACTAGCCTACGAGCAGTACTTC,CASSVKGPRQGLAYEQYF
NA,TRBD1,14,TRBJ1-4,TRBV6-6,TGTGCCAGCAGTTACGGGACAGGGAGTGAAAAACTGTTTTTT,CASSYGTGSEKLFF
NA,TRBD2,15,TRBJ2-3,TRBV7-3,TGTGCCAGCAGCGTGTCGAGCGGGAGAGGAGATACGCAGTATTTT,CASSVSSGRGDTQYF
NA,TRBD2,12,TRBJ2-1,TRBV29-1,TGCAGCACTGTGGGGGGGGAGAATGAGCAGTTCTTC,CSTVGGENEQFF
NA,TRBD1,13,TRBJ1-1,TRBV29-1,TGCAGCGTGGGGACAGGGGGGAACACTGAAGCTTTCTTT,CSVGTGGNTEAFF
NA,NA,16,TRBJ2-3,TRBV5-4,TGTGCCAGCAGCCCGTATCTCGGGGTTAGCACAGATACGCAGTATTTT,CASSPYLGVSTDTQYF
NA,NA,16,TRBJ1-2,TRBV28,TGTGCCAGCAGTGGCCTCGGGACTCCCCTCGCAGATGGCTACACCTTC,CASSGLGTPLADGYTF
NA,NA,15,TRBJ2-7,TRBV30,TGTGCCTGGAGTCCCCAGGCAGGGAGGTGGTACGAGCAGTACTTC,CAWSPQAGRWYEQYF
NA,NA,13,TRBJ2-7,TRBV3-1/TRBV3-2,TGTGCCAGCAGCCAACTCCGGGCCTACGAGCAGTACTTC,CASSQLRAYEQYF
few,TRBD1,14,TRBJ1-1,TRBV5-1,TGCGCCAGCAGTTTTACAGGGGCGAACACTGAAGCTTTCTTT,CASSFTGANTEAFF
NA,TRBD2,19,TRBJ2-5,TRBV15,TGTGCCACCAGCAGCCCGACTGGGACTAGGCCCATAAGATCTGAGACCCAGTACTTC,CATSSPTGTRPIRSETQYF
NA,TRBD1,14,TRBJ1-5,TRBV28,TGTGCCAGCAGTTCGGGACAGGGAAATCAGCCCCAGCATTTT,CASSSGQGNQPQHF
NA,TRBD1,15,TRBJ1-6,TRBV3-1/TRBV3-2,TGTGCCAGCAGTAAGGGGGCCACAGCGACGACGGCCCTCCACTTT,CASSKGATATTALHF
NA,NA,13,TRBJ1-6,TRBV12-3/TRBV12-4,TGTGCCAGCACCCGACAGGTGAATTCACCCCTCCACTTT,CASTRQVNSPLHF
NA,NA,18,TRBJ1-2,TRBV7-9,TGTGCCAGCAGCTTATATTCAGTATTCGAGGATCCTAACTATGGCTACACCTTC,CASSLYSVFEDPNYGYTF
NA,NA,12,TRBJ1-2,TRBV7-9,TGTGCCAGCAGCCCCGGGGATTATGGCTACACCTTC,CASSPGDYGYTF
NA,TRBD1,15,TRBJ2-7,TRBV6-6,TGTGCCAGCAGTAACTCCGGGACAGGGTTATACGAGCAGTACTTC,CASSNSGTGLYEQYF
NA,TRBD2,17,TRBJ2-1,TRBV27,TGTGCCAGCAGTCTCCCCCTCGGACTAGCGGGGGGAAATAAGCAGTTCTTC,CASSLPLGLAGGNKQFF
once,TRBD1,15,TRBJ1-2,TRBV7-2,TGTGCCAGCAGCTTAGACCCCGGACAGGGGAATGGCTACACCTTC,CASSLDPGQGNGYTF
NA,TRBD2,14,TRBJ2-1,TRBV7-9,TGTGCCAGCAGCTTAGCGTCGACTAGCGTTGAGCAGTTCTTC,CASSLASTSVEQFF
NA,NA,14,TRBJ2-7,TRBV28,TGTGCCAGCAGCCCCGTGGGGCGCAAACACGAGCAGTACTTC,CASSPVGRKHEQYF
NA,TRBD1,17,TRBJ2-1,TRBV7-9,TGTGCCAGCAGCTTAGGGGGAGAACAGGGGAGATACAATGAGCAGTTCTTC,CASSLGGEQGRYNEQFF
NA,TRBD1,13,TRBJ2-7,TRBV15,TGTGCCACCAGCAAGGGACAGTCCTACGAGCAGTACTTC,CATSKGQSYEQYF
once,TRBD1,14,TRBJ1-2,TRBV5-1,TGCGCCAGCAGCACCGGGGGACAGGGAAATGGCTACACCTTC,CASSTGGQGNGYTF
few,TRBD1,15,TRBJ1-2,TRBV6-1,TGTGCCAGCAGTGAAGTAGGACAGGAAAACTATGGCTACACCTTC,CASSEVGQENYGYTF
NA,NA,14,TRBJ1-2,TRBV13,TGTGCCAGCAGCTTAAGAGGCCGGGGAAGCGGCTACACCTTC,CASSLRGRGSGYTF
few,NA,13,TRBJ1-1,TRBV19,TGTGCCAGTACGGCAGGGATGAACACTGAAGCTTTCTTT,CASTAGMNTEAFF
few,NA,13,TRBJ2-7,TRBV3-1/TRBV3-2,TGTGCCAGCAGCCAGGGGACTGTCTTTGAGCAGTACTTC,CASSQGTVFEQYF
NA,TRBD2,17,TRBJ2-3,TRBV7-2,TGTGCCAGCAACTGGGGACTAGCGGGAGGGCCGTCAGATACGCAGTATTTT,CASNWGLAGGPSDTQYF
NA,NA,13,TRBJ2-3,TRBV4-3,TGCGCCAGCAGCCAAGAACAGTTGGATACGCAGTATTTT,CASSQEQLDTQYF
NA,TRBD1,15,TRBJ2-1,TRBV7-3,TGTGCCAGCGGGGCCCAGGGGGCGGCCTACAATGAGCAGTTCTTC,CASGAQGAAYNEQFF
NA,NA,10,TRBJ2-3,TRBV29-1,TGCAGCGTTATAATCAATAGGCAGTATTTT,CSVIINRQYF
NA,TRBD2,18,TRBJ2-7,TRBV4-3,TGCGCCAGCAGCCAAGATCTCCTAAACCCCGGGACTAGCAACGAGCAGTACTTC,CASSQDLLNPGTSNEQYF
NA,NA,12,TRBJ1-1,TRBV12-3/TRBV12-4,TGTGCCAGCAGATTTACTATGGCTGAAGCTTTCTTT,CASRFTMAEAFF
NA,NA,14,TRBJ1-5,TRBV6-6,TGTGCCAGCAGCTGGGAGGTACGGGATCAGCCCCAGCATTTT,CASSWEVRDQPQHF
NA,TRBD1,12,TRBJ1-5,TRBV30,TGTGCCTGGAGTGAGAGGGGGCCGCTCCAGCATTTT,CAWSERGPLQHF
NA,NA,15,TRBJ1-6,TRBV6-5,TGTGCCAGCAGTTACTCGAGCGGGGTTGGCTCACCCCTCCACTTT,CASSYSSGVGSPLHF
NA,NA,14,TRBJ1-5,TRBV10-3,TGTGCCATCAGTGAAACACAGGGCAATCAGCCCCAGCATTTT,CAISETQGNQPQHF
NA,NA,14,TRBJ1-4,TRBV6-5,TGTGCCAGCAGCCAGACTGCAACTAATGAAAAACTGTTTTTT,CASSQTATNEKLFF
NA,TRBD1,16,TRBJ1-6,TRBV28,TGTGCCAGCAGCCCTTTCTACCGGGACAGAAATTCACCCCTCCACTTT,CASSPFYRDRNSPLHF
NA,NA,12,TRBJ1-1,TRBV29-1,TGCAGCGTTGATACGGGGTACACTGAAGCTTTCTTT,CSVDTGYTEAFF
NA,TRBD2,13,TRBJ2-1,TRBV7-2,TGTGCCAGCAGCACAGGACTAGTCAATGAGCAGTTCTTC,CASSTGLVNEQFF